Detailed here is one T cell receptor beta chain. Primers: 60 Vbeta forward and 13 Jbeta reverse. Original processing methods: About 83 million unique TCR beta chains, 9 million to 11 million shared, were counted in a later analysis. TCRdb's copy holds only in-frame clones and misses some; the assay was immunoSEQ multiplex PCR. That table supplies the V and J calls and clone size; D and trimming were determined from the DNA. Here the sample spans fewer than 200,000 clones, around 80% being singletons. The data stem from a study of cytomegalovirus exposure and HLA in healthy donors. There are 13 residues in the CDR3. Germline-derived CDR1 and CDR2 are MNHEY and SMNVEV (reference sequence). V dropped 8 bases and J dropped 7 bases, with 15 bases sitting between them.

The J gene is TRBJ1-5, the V gene TRBV27; the D gene is possibly TRBD1 (6 bases). The sample comprised PBMCs. The sequence derives from a woman aged 40 to 50 in good health and CMV-seronegative. CDR3 amino acids: CASSGVSGQPQHF. The CDR3, as DNA: TGTGCCAGCTCAGGGGTGAGCGGCCAGCCCCAGCATTTT.